This T cell receptor beta chain derives from a study of blood T cell repertoires in COVID-19. Study as a whole: Both acute and convalescent COVID-19 samples were obtained from the United States, Italy and Spain. PBMCs, B-cell-depleted T cells, or T cells were the source of the cDNA or gDNA that made up the material.

This CDR3 comprises 16 residues. Germline V CDR1 and CDR2: KGHDR, SFDVKD. Trimming took off 0 bases at V and 0 bases at J, with 8 bases between the two ends. Per the study methods: Estimated nucleated cell counts came from reference gene primer amplification. The table came from immunoSEQ multiplex PCR; TCRdb's copy has only in-frame clones and leaves some out. That table is the source of V, J and clone size, and D and trimming were worked out from the DNA. The data show under 130,000 clones, 87% seen once. The chain combines TRBV24-1 with TRBJ2-1; TRBD1 might be the D (5 bases). This sequence originates from a human donor in a cohort sampled during active COVID-19. The sample taken for sequencing was peripheral blood. This chain's CDR3 is CATSDLKGFSYNEQFF. The CDR3 DNA reads TGTGCCACCAGTGATTTGAAGGGGTTCTCCTACAATGAGCAGTTCTTC.